The 14 T cell receptor beta chains listed next were all sequenced from one sample in a study of regulatory T cells in long-lasting Graves disease. The time point here: persistent/refractory GD, antithyroid drugs over 5 years with positive TRAb. TCR sequences were obtained from RNA taken from PBMCs. Construction of TCR beta libraries relied on iRepertoire HTBI primers and on Arm-PCR targeting CDR3 regions. TCRdb re-analysed the multiplex PCR reads in MiXCR, keeping a single row per CDR3 protein. The repertoire holds 500,000 to 800,000 distinct CDR3 sequences, with 25% to 30% as singletons. This specimen consisted of peripheral blood mononuclear cells (PBMCs), obtained when the disease was refractory, from a patient treated with antithyroid drugs. Receptors were obtained from a female donor with Graves disease.

The chain couples TRBV28 to TRBJ1-5; D is unclear. Trimming removed 6 bases from V and 11 bases from J, with 17 bases in between. This CDR3 comprises 13 residues. Germline lookup yields CDR1 MDHEN and CDR2 SYDVKM. For the CDR3, the DNA is TGTGCCAGCAGCCGATTGGACCTACAGTCCCAGCATTTT. Residues: CASSRLDLQSQHF.

The chain combines TRBV3-1 with TRBJ1-5, with 7 nucleotides matching TRBD1. V dropped 3 bases and J dropped 4; count of bases not matched to a gene: 6. The germline CDR1 and CDR2 sequences are LGHDT and YNNKEL (reference sequence). CDR3 length: 15 amino acids. The CDR3 region has the DNA TGTGCCAGCAGCCAGGGCCACAGGGGAAATCAGCCCCAGCATTTT. Amino acid sequence: CASSQGHRGNQPQHF.

This clonotype turned up a few times. The rearrangement links TRBV11-2 to TRBJ2-7; D might be TRBD2 (6 bases). Germline V lookup: CDR1 SGHAT, CDR2 FQNNGV. This CDR3 comprises 14 residues. The V gene lost 5 bases and the J gene lost 4 bases, with 15 bases spanning the gap. CDR3 protein: CASSPLRDVYEQYF. CDR3 in DNA: TGTGCCAGCAGCCCTTTGCGGGACGTATACGAGCAGTACTTC. Based on the CDR3 plus reference TRBV11-2 and TRBJ2-7, the full variable domain is EAGVAQSPRYKIIEKRQSVAFWCNPISGHATLYWYQQILGQGPKLLIQFQNNGVVDDSQLPKDRFSAERLKGVDSTLKIQPAKLEDSAVYLCASSPLRDVYEQYFGPGTRLTVT.

This sequence joins TRBV12-3 or TRBV12-4 and TRBJ1-5; D gene ambiguous. V was clipped by 3 bases and J by 5 bases, with 11 bases between them. The CDR3 has 14 amino acids. CDR3 loop: CASSLGWTYQPQHF. The CDR3 DNA sequence: TGTGCCAGCAGTTTGGGGTGGACCTATCAGCCCCAGCATTTT.

This rearrangement joins TRBV30 to TRBJ1-2; 8 bases are shared with TRBD1. The germline V gene encodes CDR1 GTSNPN and CDR2 SVGIG (reference sequence). Trimming took 7 bases from V and 2 from J; bases not matched to a gene: 6. CDR3 length: 13 amino acids. CDR3 residues: CAYRTGRNYGYTF. The CDR3 nucleotides are TGTGCCTATCGGACAGGGAGAAACTATGGCTACACCTTC.

This clonotype occurred a few times. This sequence joins TRBV6-2 or TRBV6-3 and TRBJ1-1, with D unclear. The germline V gene has CDR1 MNHEY and CDR2 SVGEGT. V was pared by 2 bases and J by 9 bases, with 13 bases between. This CDR3 is 13 amino acids long. DNA of the CDR3: TGTGCCAGCAGTTACGGTAACACAGCCCAAGCTTTCTTT. This encodes CASSYGNTAQAFF.

There are many counts of this clonotype. The rearrangement links TRBV12-5 to TRBJ1-1, with D uncertain. Trimming left V 2 bases short and J 7 bases short, with 2 bases between. This CDR3 has 10 amino acids. The germline CDR1 and CDR2 sequences are LGHNT and FRNRAP. The CDR3 protein is CASGLNEAFF. The CDR3 DNA is TGTGCTAGTGGTTTGAATGAAGCTTTCTTT.

This clonotype turned up a few times. This chain joins TRBV27 and TRBJ1-2; TRBD1 might be the D (6 bases). Germline V CDR1 and CDR2: MNHEY, SMNVEV (reference sequence). V lost 6 bases, J lost 0 bases, and 14 bases lay in between. The CDR3 contains 15 residues. The CDR3 nucleotides read TGTGCCAGCAGGCCAGGGGCGCAAGCTAACTATGGCTACACCTTC. This encodes CASRPGAQANYGYTF.

The chain couples TRBV19 to TRBJ2-7, with TRBD1 as a possible D gene (5 bases). CDR3 size: 15 residues. V lost 3 bases to trimming and J lost 0 bases, with 12 bases between them. Germline loops: CDR1 LNHDA, CDR2 SQIVND (reference sequence). The CDR3 region has the DNA TGTGCCAGTAGTATGGAGACAGCTGACTCCTACGAGCAGTACTTC. It codes for CASSMETADSYEQYF.

This clonotype was counted between two and nine times. This chain connects TRBV14 to TRBJ1-2; perhaps TRBD1 as D (5 bases). From germline, CDR1 is SGHDN and CDR2 FVKESK. Trimming took off 8 bases at V and 3 bases at J, with 16 bases between the two ends. This CDR3 is 14 amino acids long. The CDR3 loop is CASSRGERHYGYTF. In nucleotides, the CDR3 is TGTGCCAGCTCGAGAGGGGAGCGTCACTATGGCTACACCTTC.

About this clonotype itself: This clone may be a read error of a much larger clone one base away. The rearrangement uses TRBV28 and TRBJ1-2; no firm D call. CDR3 length equals 11 residues. Per germline, CDR1 MDHEN and CDR2 SYDVKM. DNA of the CDR3: TGTGCCGGCAGGTTTACCTGGGGCTACACCTTC. It specifies CAGRFTWGYTF.

The chain carries TRBV7-6 and TRBJ1-5; perhaps TRBD1 as D (5 bases). Germline V gives CDR1 SGHVS, CDR2 FNYEAQ. Between the trimmed V and J ends, which lost 6 bases and 7 bases, there was a span of 13 bases. The CDR3 length is 13 residues. In DNA, the CDR3 is TGTGCCAGCAGTTCCAGGGTTGACCAGCCCCAGCATTTT. The encoded protein is CASSSRVDQPQHF.

This rearrangement joins TRBV7-2 to TRBJ2-5, with TRBD2 matching 11 bases. The CDR3 length is 20 residues. Germline values: CDR1 SGHTA, CDR2 FQGNSA. Trimming took 0 bases from V and 3 from J; bases not matched to a gene: 15. CDR3 sequence reads: CASSLARTEPGTSGEETQYF. CDR3 nucleotides: TGTGCCAGCAGCTTAGCGCGGACAGAACCTGGGACTAGCGGAGAAGAGACCCAGTACTTC.

This sequence joins TRBV20-1 and TRBJ1-5; D gene unclear. The ends were cut back, 3 bases at V and 3 bases at J, with 12 bases in the middle. CDR3 length: 14 residues. Germline CDR1 and CDR2: DFQATT and SNEGSKA (reference sequence). For the CDR3, the DNA is TGCAGTGCTAGTTGGGCGGGCTCCAATCAGCCCCAGCATTTT. Amino acid sequence: CSASWAGSNQPQHF.